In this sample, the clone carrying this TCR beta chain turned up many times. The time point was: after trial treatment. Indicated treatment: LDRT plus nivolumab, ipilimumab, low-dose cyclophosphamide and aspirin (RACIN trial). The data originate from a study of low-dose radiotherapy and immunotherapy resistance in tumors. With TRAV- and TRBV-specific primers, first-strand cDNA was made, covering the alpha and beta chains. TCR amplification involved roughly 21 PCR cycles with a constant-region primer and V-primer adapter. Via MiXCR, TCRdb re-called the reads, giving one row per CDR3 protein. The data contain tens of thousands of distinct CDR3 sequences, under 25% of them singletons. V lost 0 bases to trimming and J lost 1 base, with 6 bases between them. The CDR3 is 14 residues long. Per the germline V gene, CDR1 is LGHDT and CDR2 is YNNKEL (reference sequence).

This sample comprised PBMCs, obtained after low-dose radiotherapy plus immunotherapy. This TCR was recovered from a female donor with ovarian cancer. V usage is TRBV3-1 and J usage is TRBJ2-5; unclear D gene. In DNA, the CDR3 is TGTGCCAGCAGCCAAGACTGGCGCCAAGAGACCCAGTACTTC. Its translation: CASSQDWRQETQYF.